One and the same sample provided the 19 T cell receptor beta chains below, sequenced in a study of T cell responses to AZD1222 COVID-19 vaccine. The data were produced by immunoSEQ multiplex PCR, yet TCRdb's version contains in-frame clones alone and is incomplete. The table records approximately 130,000 clones, roughly 88% of them present only once. The specimen was peripheral blood, collected 28 days after the second AZD1222 dose. These receptor sequences come from an adult who received the AZD1222 COVID-19 vaccine.

The chain employs TRBV6-5 and TRBJ2-7; tentative D call: TRBD2 (5 bases). The CDR3 has 15 amino acids. The V end lost 2 bases, the J end lost 0 bases, and 11 bases lay between the germline ends. Germline V CDR1 and CDR2: MNHEY, SVGAGI. The CDR3 protein is CASSYQDSSSYEQYF. CDR3 nucleotide sequence: TGTGCCAGCAGTTACCAGGACTCCAGCTCCTACGAGCAGTACTTC.

The CDR3 DNA reads as TGTGCCAGCAGCTTAAATCCTGCGGTGGGTTCACCCCTCCACTTT. This encodes CASSLNPAVGSPLHF. This chain uses TRBV9 with TRBJ1-6, with D unclear. The germline gives CDR1 SGDLS, CDR2 YYNGEE. The V gene lost 4 bases and the J gene lost 9 bases, with 17 bases spanning the gap. CDR3 length: 15 amino acids. Full variable domain (rest looked up from reference TRBV9 and TRBJ1-6): DSGVTQTPKHLITATGQRVTLRCSPRSGDLSVYWYQQSLDQGLQFLIQYYNGEERAKGNILERFSAQQFPDLHSELNLSSLELGDSALYFCASSLNPAVGSPLHFGNGTRLTVT.

The V gene is TRBV24-1, the J gene TRBJ2-7; 9 nucleotides line up with TRBD1. Germline V lookup: CDR1 KGHDR, CDR2 SFDVKD. This CDR3 comprises 14 residues. J gave up 6 bases and V 8 bases, and 10 bases lay outside the gene matches. CDR3 sequence reads: CATKTGGETCEQYF. CDR3 in DNA: TGTGCCACCAAGACAGGGGGGGAGACCTGCGAGCAGTACTTC.

The chain is built from TRBV10-3 and TRBJ1-1; no reliable D call. V was shortened by 3 bases and J by 8 bases, with 13 bases between the two germline ends. Per germline, CDR1 ENHRY and CDR2 SYGVKD. The CDR3 is 13 amino acids. Here the CDR3 reads CAISERTAQEAFF. The CDR3 DNA sequence: TGTGCCATCAGTGAAAGGACTGCTCAAGAAGCTTTCTTT.

The chain joins TRBV27 to TRBJ2-3; D unresolved. V was pared by 3 bases and J by 3 bases, with 7 bases between. The CDR3 contains 13 residues. Germline CDR1 reads MNHEY; CDR2 reads SMNVEV (reference sequence). The CDR3 here is CASSLVGTDTQYF. CDR3 coding DNA: TGTGCCAGCAGTTTGGTGGGTACAGATACGCAGTATTTT.

DNA for the CDR3: TGTGCCAGCAGCTCCCGGGGAGGGGTAGGTGAAAAACTGTTTTTT. This encodes CASSSRGGVGEKLFF. The chain joins TRBV9 to TRBJ1-4; D is possibly TRBD1 (5 bases). CDR3 length: 15 residues. V gave up 4 bases and J gave up 7 bases, with 17 bases separating them. CDR1 and CDR2 (germline): SGDLS, YYNGEE.

The V call is TRBV4-1, the J call TRBJ2-7, with 9 bases lining up with TRBD1. This CDR3 is 19 amino acids long. Germline V gene sequence: CDR1 MGHRA, CDR2 YSYEKL. J lost 0 bases, V lost 3 bases, and 15 bases had no gene match. The CDR3 sequence: CASSQDRDRAIPRSYEQYF. CDR3 nucleotide sequence: TGCGCCAGCAGCCAGGACCGGGACAGGGCAATTCCTCGCTCCTACGAGCAGTACTTC.

This chain links TRBV6-5 with TRBJ1-5; D gene ambiguous. Germline V gene lookup returns CDR1 MNHEY and CDR2 SVGAGI. V dropped 6 bases and J dropped 7 bases, with 13 bases sitting between them. The CDR3 totals 13 residues. In DNA form, the CDR3 reads TGTGCCAGCAGATCAACAGCGAGGCAGCCCCAGCATTTT. Protein sequence: CASRSTARQPQHF.

The chain links TRBV6-2 or TRBV6-3 to TRBJ1-5; the match to TRBD1 covers 10 bases. The CDR3 sequence is 14 residues long. Trimming removed 4 bases from V and 7 bases from J; junction bases left unmatched: 4. From germline, CDR1 is MNHEY and CDR2 SVGEGT. The CDR3 DNA sequence: TGTGCCAGCAGTTCCGGGACAGGGGAACAGCCCCAGCATTTT. Translation gives CASSSGTGEQPQHF.

This chain uses TRBV21-1 with TRBJ1-5. TRBV21-1 constitutes a pseudogene. This CDR3 is 14 amino acids long. CDR3 loop: CASSKEESNQPQHF. The CDR3 DNA follows: TGTGCCAGCAGCAAAGAGGAAAGCAATCAGCCCCAGCATTTT.

The chain employs TRBV5-1 and TRBJ2-7; D gene uncertain. Germline CDR1 reads SGHRS; CDR2 reads YFSETQ. The CDR3 length is 13 residues. Trimming pared 0 bases from V and 4 bases from J, leaving 8 bases between. In DNA form, the CDR3 reads TGCGCCAGCAGCTTGGTTGGGGAATACGAGCAGTACTTC. This codes for CASSLVGEYEQYF.

V usage is TRBV27 and J usage is TRBJ1-2, with D possibly matching TRBD1 (5 bases). Germline CDR1 is MNHEY and CDR2 is SMNVEV (reference sequence). The CDR3 sequence is 14 residues long. The ends were cut back, 4 bases at V and 8 bases at J, with 17 bases in the middle. The CDR3 nucleotides read TGTGCCAGCAGTTCGGGACCTTACTTAGGGGGCTACACCTTC. Translating gives CASSSGPYLGGYTF.

This clone was seen a single time. Other DNA sequences within the sample encode an identical CDR3. V gene TRBV3-1 (or the pseudogene TRBV3-2) combines with J gene TRBJ2-6; D gene unclear. CDR1 and CDR2 (germline): LGHDT, YNNKEL (reference sequence). With 1 base removed from V and 1 base from J, the gap between germline ends came to 2 bases. The CDR3 length is 14 residues. For the CDR3, the DNA is TGTGCCAGCAGCCAAGGGTCTGGGGCCAACGTCCTGACTTTC. Translating gives CASSQGSGANVLTF.

This clone has only one observation. The chain uses TRBV2 and TRBJ1-4; 8 nucleotides line up with TRBD1. Germline CDR1 SNHLY, CDR2 FYNNEI. V lost 8 bases, J lost 8 bases, and 7 bases stayed unmatched. The CDR3 has 13 amino acids. Here the CDR3 reads CASSPDRDEKLFF. In nucleotides, the CDR3 is TGTGCCAGCTCCCCGGACAGGGACGAAAAACTGTTTTTT.

The chain joins TRBV6-5 to TRBJ1-6, with D perhaps matching TRBD1 (5 bases). CDR1 and CDR2 from the germline V gene are MNHEY and SVGAGI. The CDR3 is made up of 13 amino acids. The V and J ends lost 6 bases and 8 bases respectively, with 11 bases between them. The CDR3 DNA reads as TGTGCCAGCAGCCAAATGGGGGATTCACCCCTCCACTTT. Protein sequence: CASSQMGDSPLHF.

This clone was seen a single time. The chain recombines TRBV19 with TRBJ1-5; D not resolved. The germline V gene encodes CDR1 LNHDA and CDR2 SQIVND (reference sequence). This CDR3 has 16 amino acids. V shed 6 bases and J shed 0 bases, with 15 bases lying between them. The CDR3 protein is CASRRALGYSNQPQHF. CDR3 bases: TGTGCCAGTAGAAGGGCCCTGGGGTATAGCAATCAGCCCCAGCATTTT.

The V and J genes are TRBV7-2 and TRBJ2-1; D is tentatively TRBD1 or TRBD2 (5 bases each). V lost 5 bases and J lost 5, with 13 bases in between. This CDR3 is built from 14 residues. Germline values: CDR1 SGHTA, CDR2 FQGNSA. CDR3 protein: CASSRGTANNEQFF. DNA of the CDR3: TGTGCCAGCAGCAGAGGGACGGCCAACAATGAGCAGTTCTTC. Based on the CDR3 plus reference TRBV7-2 and TRBJ2-1, the full variable domain is GAGVSQSPSNKVTEKGKDVELRCDPISGHTALYWYRQSLGQGLEFLIYFQGNSAPDKSGLPSDRFSAERTGGSVSTLTIQRTQQEDSAVYLCASSRGTANNEQFFGPGTRLTVL.

V gene TRBV6-5 combines with J gene TRBJ2-2; maybe TRBD2 (5 bases). The CDR3 is 15 residues long. Per germline, CDR1 MNHEY and CDR2 SVGAGI. V lost 6 bases and J lost 3, with 14 bases in between. The CDR3 DNA sequence: TGTGCCAGCAGCCTCCGGAGGACCGACACCGGGGAGCTGTTTTTT. It encodes CASSLRRTDTGELFF.

This chain joins TRBV28 and TRBJ1-4; 8 bases align to TRBD1. The CDR3 sequence is 17 residues long. Trimming took 3 bases from V and 0 from J; bases not matched to a gene: 6. The V gene's germline CDR1 is MDHEN and CDR2 SYDVKM. This chain's CDR3 is CASSLIDRGTTNEKLFF. The CDR3 DNA reads as TGTGCCAGCAGTTTGATTGACAGGGGAACAACTAATGAAAAACTGTTTTTT.